The 13 T cell receptor beta chains below come from one sample, sequenced in a study of vaccination effects on CD4 cells after COVID-19. Before sequencing took place, the ViraFEST assay used viral peptide pools to expand antigen-specific CD4+ T cells. Culture lasted around eleven days before CD4+ T cell isolation. This person caught SARS-CoV-2 sometime from March to December 2020, and PCR testing confirmed the infection. Some clones are missing from TCRdb's copy, which holds only in-frame ones; the method was immunoSEQ multiplex PCR. The table includes 20,000 to 30,000 clones, roughly two thirds detected once. For these receptors, no antigen is known. The sample consisted of CD4+ T cells from PBMCs cultured with SARS-CoV-2 spike peptides, taken before COVID-19 vaccination. These receptors were collected from a human donor who had a prior SARS-CoV-2 infection.

V gene TRBV7-2 combines with J gene TRBJ2-1; 11 bases are a match to TRBD1. J lost 9 bases, V lost 5 bases, and 6 bases had no gene match. CDR1 is SGHTA, CDR2 FQGNSA, per germline. The CDR3 consists of 14 residues. In DNA, the CDR3 is TGTGCCAGCAGCGTAGGACAGGGGGCGTTTGAGCAGTTCTTC. Amino acids: CASSVGQGAFEQFF.

V usage is TRBV6-5 and J usage is TRBJ2-4; D could derive from TRBD1 or TRBD2 (6 bases each). Per germline, CDR1 MNHEY and CDR2 SVGAGI. The CDR3 consists of 15 residues. Trimming stripped 5 bases from V and 5 bases from J, with 16 bases between. CDR3 in amino acids: CASSTRGGDQNIQYF. As DNA, the CDR3 is TGTGCCAGCAGTACCAGGGGAGGAGACCAAAACATTCAGTACTTC.

The CDR3 is CASSVTGTEVLDTQYF. The DNA of the CDR3 is TGTGCCAGCAGCGTTACCGGGACAGAGGTTCTAGATACGCAGTATTTT. The rearrangement links TRBV9 to TRBJ2-3; TRBD1 aligns across 7 bases. V dropped 2 bases and J dropped 5; count of bases not matched to a gene: 11. The CDR3 extends over 16 amino acids. Germline CDR1 reads SGDLS; CDR2 reads YYNGEE.

V usage is TRBV7-2 and J usage is TRBJ2-7; D might be TRBD2 (7 bases). Looked up from germline, CDR1 is SGHTA and CDR2 is FQGNSA. V was shortened by 4 bases and J by 1 base, with 17 bases between the two germline ends. This CDR3 is 16 amino acids long. In nucleotides, the CDR3 is TGTGCCAGCAGCTGGGGGCGGGGGAGACTTTCCTACGAGCAGTACTTC. Residues: CASSWGRGRLSYEQYF.

This clone was counted between two and nine times. The V and J genes are TRBV2 and TRBJ1-6; 8 nucleotides line up with TRBD1. Germline V gene data show CDR1 as SNHLY and CDR2 as FYNNEI. The CDR3 consists of 13 residues. J was trimmed by 13 bases and V by 7 bases; bases with no gene match: 9. CDR3 nucleotide sequence: TGTGCCAGCAACAGACAGGGGACGCTTCCCCTCCACTTT. Translation: CASNRQGTLPLHF. Supplemented by reference TRBV2 and TRBJ1-6, the full variable domain reads EPEVTQTPSHQVTQMGQEVILRCVPISNHLYFYWYRQILGQKVEFLVSFYNNEISEKSEIFDDQFSVERPDGSNFTLKIRSTKLEDSAMYFCASNRQGTLPLHFGNGTRLTVT.

The chain recombines TRBV7-2 with TRBJ1-2; D perhaps matches TRBD1 (5 bases). Germline loops: CDR1 SGHTA, CDR2 FQGNSA. V was pared by 3 bases and J by 7 bases, with 12 bases between. This CDR3 comprises 13 residues. The DNA for the CDR3 is TGTGCCAGCAGCTTTTCAGGGTTAGCTGGCTACACCTTC. Its translation: CASSFSGLAGYTF. The variable domain in full, with the rest retrieved from reference TRBV7-2 and TRBJ1-2, is GAGVSQSPSNKVTEKGKDVELRCDPISGHTALYWYRQSLGQGLEFLIYFQGNSAPDKSGLPSDRFSAERTGGSVSTLTIQRTQQEDSAVYLCASSFSGLAGYTFGSGTRLTVV.

The chain's CDR3 is CASSKGPRPDNSPLHF. The CDR3 nucleotides are TGTGCCAGCAGCAAAGGCCCTCGACCGGATAACTCACCCCTCCACTTT. The chain recombines TRBV21-1 with TRBJ1-6. TRBV21-1 constitutes a pseudogene. The CDR3 loop spans 16 amino acids.

This rearrangement joins TRBV6-5 to TRBJ2-3; D is uncertain. V was cut by 0 bases and J by 3 bases, with 7 bases left in between. Germline-derived CDR1 and CDR2 are MNHEY and SVGAGI. The CDR3 runs 14 residues. The CDR3: CASSYSWGTDTQYF. CDR3 sequence (DNA): TGTGCCAGCAGTTACTCGTGGGGAACAGATACGCAGTATTTT.

This clone was counted a few times. V and J are TRBV27 and TRBJ1-2, with TRBD1 as a possible D gene (5 bases). Trimming pared 3 bases from V and 0 bases from J, leaving 14 bases between. CDR1 is MNHEY, CDR2 SMNVEV, per germline (reference sequence). CDR3 length: 16 residues. CDR3 region: CASSFGGDRANYGYTF. The CDR3 region has the DNA TGTGCCAGCAGTTTTGGGGGGGACCGCGCTAACTATGGCTACACCTTC.

The V call is TRBV6-1, the J call TRBJ1-1; D uncertain. The CDR3 consists of 15 residues. Germline loops: CDR1 MNHNS, CDR2 SASEGT. V dropped 2 bases and J dropped 0 bases, with 10 bases sitting between them. The CDR3 protein is CASSESAVMNTEAFF. The CDR3 region has the DNA TGTGCCAGCAGTGAAAGCGCAGTGATGAACACTGAAGCTTTCTTT.

The DNA of the CDR3 is TGTGCCAGCAGTCCGCAAACTCCGGGACAAGAAAGAGCCAAAAACATTCAGTACTTC. Amino acids: CASSPQTPGQERAKNIQYF. V is TRBV6-2 or TRBV6-3 and J is TRBJ2-4, with a weak D call TRBD1 (6 bases). Germline CDR1 reads MNHEY; CDR2 reads SVGEGT. The V end lost 5 bases, the J end lost 0 bases, and 23 bases lay between the germline ends. The CDR3 has 19 residues.

This clone appeared a few times. The J gene is TRBJ2-6, the V gene TRBV5-6; no definite D call. The CDR3 spans 18 residues. The V gene's germline CDR1 is SGHDT and CDR2 YYEEEE. V was shortened by 0 bases and J by 4 bases, with 17 bases between the two germline ends. The CDR3 DNA reads TGTGCCAGCAGCTTGGGGTACAGCCCTCCGGACGGGGCCAACGTCCTGACTTTC. It specifies CASSLGYSPPDGANVLTF.

This clone occurred a few times. The chain employs TRBV7-9 and TRBJ2-7; 9 bases are shared with TRBD1. V lost 2 bases, J lost 12 bases, and 8 bases stayed unmatched. The germline gives CDR1 SEHNR, CDR2 FQNEAQ (reference sequence). The CDR3 extends over 13 amino acids. The CDR3 DNA reads TGTGCCAGCAGCTTATTAGACAGGGGGTTGAGGTACTTC. This codes for CASSLLDRGLRYF.